This T cell receptor beta chain was sequenced in a study of T cells in Graves' hyperthyroidism and ophthalmopathy. Amplification targeted TCR beta CDR3 regions from RNA transcripts. First-round RT-PCR with HTBI primers amplified the TCR CDR3 region. TCRdb ran MiXCR on the multiplex PCR reads and lists one entry per CDR3 protein. The sample records around 250,000 distinct CDR3 sequences, about 25% being singletons. The CDR3 is made up of 16 amino acids. V lost 10 bases to trimming and J lost 6 bases; unmatched junction nucleotides: 14. Broader study findings: Appearing also in blood were most of the thyroid clonotypes expanded above 0.001.

Diagnoses were made from clinical symptoms, serum measures (thyroxine and TRAb), thyroid ultrasound and orbital computed tomography. This clonotype was seen a few times. Its target is not known. The chain has TRBV12-3 or TRBV12-4 and TRBJ2-2; 10 nucleotides agree with TRBD2. The receptor was derived from a woman in her thirties or forties with Graves' ophthalmopathy. The sequencing input was blood. For the CDR3, the DNA is TGTGCCATCAGCTCCTTACTAGCGGGGAGCGCCGGGGAGCTGTTTTTT. Residues: CAISSLLAGSAGELFF.